This TCR beta chain was captured in a study of cytomegalovirus exposure and HLA in healthy donors. Overall study results and limits: A later analysis linked a missense DCLRE1C variant to TCR beta V- and J-gene trimming.

Primers included in the PCR were 60 Vbeta and 13 Jbeta primers. This table comes from immunoSEQ multiplex PCR, and its TCRdb copy is limited to in-frame clones, with some not included. This sample's table has tens of thousands of clones. Although they were nominally healthy when sampled, donors likely had unrecorded immune exposures. Germline V lookup: CDR1 LGHNA, CDR2 YSLEER. This CDR3 region has 15 residues. Deletions cut 0 bases from V and 8 bases from J, with 16 bases between. About this clone: As yet, its antigen is unknown.

This chain joins TRBV4-3 and TRBJ1-2; tentative D call: TRBD1 (5 bases). The sample comprised PBMCs. The sequence derives from a man aged 25 to 40 in good health and CMV-seronegative. CDR3 amino acids: CASSQDGAGGIGYTF. DNA for the CDR3: TGCGCCAGCAGCCAAGATGGGGCCGGGGGAATCGGCTACACCTTC.